This TCR beta chain was identified in a study of lymphopenia after photon versus proton radiotherapy. Per germline, CDR1 MGHRA and CDR2 YSYEKL. With 0 bases removed from V and 2 bases from J, the gap between germline ends came to 14 bases. The CDR3 is 16 amino acids. Profiling relied on immunoSEQ multiplex PCR, and the TCRdb table lists in-frame clones only, not all of them. The table lists more than 45,000 clones, 84% of them singletons. The clonotype originates from a man between 60 and 70 years old with pancreatic cancer. The sequencing used peripheral blood, collected from a patient treated with proton-based radiotherapy. This rearrangement joins TRBV4-1 to TRBJ2-7, with D possibly being TRBD2 (6 bases). CDR3 nucleotides: TGCGCCAGCAGCCAAGACCCGGGACTGATGACCTACGAGCAGTACTTC. The encoded protein is CASSQDPGLMTYEQYF.